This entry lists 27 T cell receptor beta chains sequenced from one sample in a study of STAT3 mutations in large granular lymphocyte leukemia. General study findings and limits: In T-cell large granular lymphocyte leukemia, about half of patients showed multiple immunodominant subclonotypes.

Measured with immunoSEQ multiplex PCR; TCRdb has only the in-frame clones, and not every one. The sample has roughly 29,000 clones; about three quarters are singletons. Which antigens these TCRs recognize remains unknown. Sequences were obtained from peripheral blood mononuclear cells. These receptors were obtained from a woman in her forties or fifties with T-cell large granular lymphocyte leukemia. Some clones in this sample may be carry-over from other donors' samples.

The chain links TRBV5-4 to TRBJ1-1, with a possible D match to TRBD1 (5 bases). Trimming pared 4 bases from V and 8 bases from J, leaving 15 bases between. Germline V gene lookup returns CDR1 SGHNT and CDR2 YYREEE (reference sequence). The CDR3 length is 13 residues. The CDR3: CASSPGQGLEAFF. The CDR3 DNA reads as TGTGCCAGCAGCCCGGGGCAGGGCCTGGAAGCTTTCTTT.

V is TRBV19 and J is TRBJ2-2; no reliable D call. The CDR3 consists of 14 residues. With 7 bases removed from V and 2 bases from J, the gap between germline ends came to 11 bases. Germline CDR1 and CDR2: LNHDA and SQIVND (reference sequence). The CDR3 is CASKETPNTGELFF. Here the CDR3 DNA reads TGTGCCAGTAAGGAGACTCCCAACACCGGGGAGCTGTTTTTT.

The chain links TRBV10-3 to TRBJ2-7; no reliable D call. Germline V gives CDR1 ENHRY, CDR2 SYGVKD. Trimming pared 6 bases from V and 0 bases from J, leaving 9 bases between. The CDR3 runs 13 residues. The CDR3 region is CAIRESPSYEQYF. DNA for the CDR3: TGTGCCATCAGGGAGAGTCCCTCCTACGAGCAGTACTTC.

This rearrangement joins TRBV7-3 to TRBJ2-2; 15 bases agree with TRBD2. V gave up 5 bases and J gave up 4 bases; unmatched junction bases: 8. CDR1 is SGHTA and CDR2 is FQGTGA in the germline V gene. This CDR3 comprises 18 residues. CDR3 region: CASSAGLAGGVGTGELFF. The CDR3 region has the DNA TGTGCCAGCAGCGCCGGACTAGCGGGAGGGGTTGGCACCGGGGAGCTGTTTTTT.

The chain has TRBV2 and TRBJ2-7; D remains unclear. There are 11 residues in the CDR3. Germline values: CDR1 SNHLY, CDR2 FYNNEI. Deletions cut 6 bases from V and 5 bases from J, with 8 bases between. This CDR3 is CASRGGHEQYF. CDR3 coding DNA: TGTGCCAGCAGAGGTGGACACGAGCAGTACTTC.

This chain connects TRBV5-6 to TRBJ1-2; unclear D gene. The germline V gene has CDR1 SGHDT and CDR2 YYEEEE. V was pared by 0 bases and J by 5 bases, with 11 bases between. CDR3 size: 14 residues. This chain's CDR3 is CASSLAPSIYGYTF. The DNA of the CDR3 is TGTGCCAGCAGCTTGGCTCCCAGCATATATGGCTACACCTTC.

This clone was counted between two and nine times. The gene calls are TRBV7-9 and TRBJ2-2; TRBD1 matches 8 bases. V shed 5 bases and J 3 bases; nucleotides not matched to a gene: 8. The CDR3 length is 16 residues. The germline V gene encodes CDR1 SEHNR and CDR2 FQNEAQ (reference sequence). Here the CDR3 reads CASSIRGLRDTGELFF. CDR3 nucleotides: TGTGCCAGCAGCATCAGGGGGCTTCGGGACACCGGGGAGCTGTTTTTT.

CDR3 amino acids: CASSSRGTDTQYF. DNA for the CDR3: TGTGCCAGCAGCTCCCGCGGGACAGATACGCAGTATTTT. The rearrangement links TRBV5-4 to TRBJ2-3, with D maybe TRBD2 (5 bases). Germline V gene lookup returns CDR1 SGHNT and CDR2 YYREEE (reference sequence). The CDR3 loop spans 13 amino acids. The V end lost 3 bases, the J end lost 3 bases, and 8 bases lay between the germline ends.

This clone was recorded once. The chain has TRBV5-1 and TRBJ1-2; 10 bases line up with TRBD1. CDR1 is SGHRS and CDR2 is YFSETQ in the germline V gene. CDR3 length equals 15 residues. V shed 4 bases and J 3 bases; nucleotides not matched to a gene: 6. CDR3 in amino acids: CASSGGTGAHYGYTF. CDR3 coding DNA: TGCGCCAGCAGCGGTGGGACAGGGGCACACTATGGCTACACCTTC. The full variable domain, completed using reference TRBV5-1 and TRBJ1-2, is KAGVTQTPRYLIKTRGQQVTLSCSPISGHRSVSWYQQTPGQGLQFLFEYFSETQRNKGNFPGRFSGRQFSNSRSEMNVSTLELGDSALYLCASSGGTGAHYGYTFGSGTRLTVV.

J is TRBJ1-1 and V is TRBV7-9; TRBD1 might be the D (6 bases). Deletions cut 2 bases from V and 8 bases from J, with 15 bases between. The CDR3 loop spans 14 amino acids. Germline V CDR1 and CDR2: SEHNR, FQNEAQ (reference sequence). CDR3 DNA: TGTGCCAGCAGCTTAAAAGGGGGTGGAGGGGAAGCTTTCTTT. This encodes CASSLKGGGGEAFF. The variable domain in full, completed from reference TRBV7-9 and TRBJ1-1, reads DTGVSQNPRHKITKRGQNVTFRCDPISEHNRLYWYRQTLGQGPEFLTYFQNEAQLEKSRLLSDRFSAERPKGSFSTLEIQRTEQGDSAMYLCASSLKGGGGEAFFGQGTRLTVV.

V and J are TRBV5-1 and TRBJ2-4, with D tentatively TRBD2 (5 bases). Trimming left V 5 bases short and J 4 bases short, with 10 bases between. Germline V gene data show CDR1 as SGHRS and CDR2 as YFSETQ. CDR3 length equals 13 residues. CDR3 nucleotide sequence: TGCGCCAGCAGGGAGGACTCTAAAAACATTCAGTACTTC. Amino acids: CASREDSKNIQYF.

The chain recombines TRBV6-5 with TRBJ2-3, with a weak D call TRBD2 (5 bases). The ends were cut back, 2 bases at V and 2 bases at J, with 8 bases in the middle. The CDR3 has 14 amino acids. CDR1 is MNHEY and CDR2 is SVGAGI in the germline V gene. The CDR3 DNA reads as TGTGCCAGCAGTTACGCCGGGAACACAGATACGCAGTATTTT. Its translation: CASSYAGNTDTQYF.

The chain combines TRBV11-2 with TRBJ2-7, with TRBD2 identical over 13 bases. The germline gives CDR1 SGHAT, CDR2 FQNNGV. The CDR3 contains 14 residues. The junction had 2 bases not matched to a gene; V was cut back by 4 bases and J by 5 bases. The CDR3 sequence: CASSWTSGSDEQYF. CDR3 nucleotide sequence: TGTGCCAGCAGCTGGACTAGCGGGAGTGACGAGCAGTACTTC.

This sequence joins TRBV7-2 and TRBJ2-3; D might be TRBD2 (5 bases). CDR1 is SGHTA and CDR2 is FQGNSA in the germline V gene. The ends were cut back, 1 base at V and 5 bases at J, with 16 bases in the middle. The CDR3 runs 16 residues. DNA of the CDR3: TGTGCCAGCAGCTTAGGGGCCTCCGGGGTGGTAGATACGCAGTATTTT. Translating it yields CASSLGASGVVDTQYF.

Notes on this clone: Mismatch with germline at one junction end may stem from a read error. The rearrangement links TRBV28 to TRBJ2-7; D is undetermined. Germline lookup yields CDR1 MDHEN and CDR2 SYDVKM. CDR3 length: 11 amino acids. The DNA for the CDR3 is TGTGCCAGCAGTTCAACAGAGAATCCAAGCTTC. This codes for CASSSTENPSF.

CDR3 region: CASSFPTSGSLTGELFF. The CDR3 DNA follows: TGTGCCAGCAGCTTCCCGACTAGCGGGAGTTTGACCGGGGAGCTGTTTTTT. The chain uses TRBV13 and TRBJ2-2; 12 positions match TRBD2. The junction had 7 bases not matched to a gene; V was cut back by 3 bases and J by 5 bases. There are 17 residues in the CDR3. The germline V gene has CDR1 PRHDT and CDR2 FYEKMQ (reference sequence).

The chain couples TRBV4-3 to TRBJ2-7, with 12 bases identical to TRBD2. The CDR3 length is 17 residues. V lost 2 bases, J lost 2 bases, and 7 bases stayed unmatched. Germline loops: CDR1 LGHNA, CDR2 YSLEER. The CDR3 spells CASSQSTASGRAYEQYF. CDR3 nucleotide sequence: TGCGCCAGCAGCCAAAGTACGGCTAGCGGGAGGGCCTACGAGCAGTACTTC.

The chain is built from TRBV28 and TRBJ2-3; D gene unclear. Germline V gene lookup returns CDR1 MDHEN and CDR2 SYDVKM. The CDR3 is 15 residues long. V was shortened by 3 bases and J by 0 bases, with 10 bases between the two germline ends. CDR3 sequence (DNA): TGTGCCAGCAGTTTCAAGGACCTAAGCACAGATACGCAGTATTTT. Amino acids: CASSFKDLSTDTQYF.

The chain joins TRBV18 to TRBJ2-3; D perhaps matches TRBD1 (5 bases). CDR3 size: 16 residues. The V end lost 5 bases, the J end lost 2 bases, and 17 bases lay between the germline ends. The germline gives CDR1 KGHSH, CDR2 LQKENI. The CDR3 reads CASSNQWGDITDTQYF. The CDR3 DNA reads TGTGCCAGCTCAAACCAATGGGGCGACATCACAGATACGCAGTATTTT. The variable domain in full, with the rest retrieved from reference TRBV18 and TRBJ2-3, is NAGVMQNPRHLVRRRGQEARLRCSPMKGHSHVYWYRQLPEEGLKFMVYLQKENIIDESGMPKERFSAEFPKEGPSILRIQQVVRGDSAAYFCASSNQWGDITDTQYFGPGTRLTVL.

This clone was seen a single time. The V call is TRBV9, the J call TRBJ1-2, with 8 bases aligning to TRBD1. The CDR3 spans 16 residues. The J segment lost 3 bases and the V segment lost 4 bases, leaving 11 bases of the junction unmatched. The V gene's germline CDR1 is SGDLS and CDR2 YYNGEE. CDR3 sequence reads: CASSPRGLSSHYGYTF. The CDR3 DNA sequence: TGTGCCAGCAGCCCCAGGGGGCTATCGTCGCACTATGGCTACACCTTC.

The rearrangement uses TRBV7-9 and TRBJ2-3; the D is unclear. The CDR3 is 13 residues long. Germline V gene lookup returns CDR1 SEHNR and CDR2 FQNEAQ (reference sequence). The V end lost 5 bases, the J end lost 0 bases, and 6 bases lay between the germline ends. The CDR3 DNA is TGTGCCAGCAGCCCTTATAGCACAGATACGCAGTATTTT. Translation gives CASSPYSTDTQYF.

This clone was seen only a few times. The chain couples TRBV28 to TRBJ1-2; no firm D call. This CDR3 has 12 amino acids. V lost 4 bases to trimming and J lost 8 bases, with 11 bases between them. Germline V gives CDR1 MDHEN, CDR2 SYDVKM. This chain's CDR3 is CASSSSGGGYTF. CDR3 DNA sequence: TGTGCCAGCAGTTCGAGTGGAGGCGGCTACACCTTC.

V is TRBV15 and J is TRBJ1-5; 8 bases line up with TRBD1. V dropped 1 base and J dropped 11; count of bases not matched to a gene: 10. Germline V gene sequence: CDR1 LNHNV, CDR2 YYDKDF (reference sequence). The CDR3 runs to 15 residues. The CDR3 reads CATSRAGTGYLAQHF. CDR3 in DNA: TGTGCCACCAGCAGAGCCGGGACAGGCTATCTAGCCCAGCATTTT.

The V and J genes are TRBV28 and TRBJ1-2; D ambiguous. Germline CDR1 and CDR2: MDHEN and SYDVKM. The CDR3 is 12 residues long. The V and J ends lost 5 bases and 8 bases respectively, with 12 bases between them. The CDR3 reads CASSILGSGYTF. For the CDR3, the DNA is TGTGCCAGCAGTATCCTAGGGAGCGGCTACACCTTC.

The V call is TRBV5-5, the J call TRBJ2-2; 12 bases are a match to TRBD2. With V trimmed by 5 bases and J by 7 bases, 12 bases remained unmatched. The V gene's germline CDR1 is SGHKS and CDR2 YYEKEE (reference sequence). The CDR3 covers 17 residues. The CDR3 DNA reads TGTGCCAGCAGTCTGATCACTAGCGGGAGGCAAGGCGGGGAGCTGTTTTTT. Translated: CASSLITSGRQGGELFF.

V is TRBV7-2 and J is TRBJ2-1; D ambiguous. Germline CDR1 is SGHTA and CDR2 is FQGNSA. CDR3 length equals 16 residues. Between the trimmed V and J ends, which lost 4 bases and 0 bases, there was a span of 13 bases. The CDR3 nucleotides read TGTGCCAGCAGCTCGAATAGCCAGAGCTCCTACAATGAGCAGTTCTTC. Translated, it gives CASSSNSQSSYNEQFF.

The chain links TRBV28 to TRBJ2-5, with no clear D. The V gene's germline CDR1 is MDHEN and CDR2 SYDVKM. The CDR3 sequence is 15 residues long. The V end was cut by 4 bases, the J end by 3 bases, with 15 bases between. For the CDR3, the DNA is TGTGCCAGCAGTTGGTTACGGCAGCTTAAAGAGACCCAGTACTTC. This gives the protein CASSWLRQLKETQYF.